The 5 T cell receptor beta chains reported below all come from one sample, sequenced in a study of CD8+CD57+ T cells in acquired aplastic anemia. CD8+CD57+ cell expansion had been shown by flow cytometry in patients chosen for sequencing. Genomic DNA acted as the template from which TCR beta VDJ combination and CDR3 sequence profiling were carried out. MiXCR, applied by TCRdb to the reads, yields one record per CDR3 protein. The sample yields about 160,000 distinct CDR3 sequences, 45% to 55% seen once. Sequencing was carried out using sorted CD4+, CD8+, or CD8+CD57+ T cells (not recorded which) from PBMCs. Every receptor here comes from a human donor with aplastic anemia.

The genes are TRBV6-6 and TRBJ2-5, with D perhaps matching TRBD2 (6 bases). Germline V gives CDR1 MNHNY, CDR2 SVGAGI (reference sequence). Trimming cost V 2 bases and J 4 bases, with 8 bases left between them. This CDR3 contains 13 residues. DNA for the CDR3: TGTGCCAGCAGTTACGGGGGGTTAGAGACCCAGTACTTC. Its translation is CASSYGGLETQYF.

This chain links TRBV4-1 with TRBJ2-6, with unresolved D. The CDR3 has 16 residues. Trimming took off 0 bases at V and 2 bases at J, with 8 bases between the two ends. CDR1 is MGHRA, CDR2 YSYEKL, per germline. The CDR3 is CASSQERVTGANVLTF. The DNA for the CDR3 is TGCGCCAGCAGCCAAGAGCGAGTAACTGGGGCCAACGTCCTGACTTTC.

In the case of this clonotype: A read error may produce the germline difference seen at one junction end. For the CDR3, the DNA is TGTGCCAGCAAAGAGGACAGCCCATATGGCGACACCTTC. Translating gives CASKEDSPYGDTF. The chain links TRBV25-1 to TRBJ1-2; TRBD1 is a possible D gene (6 bases). The CDR3 is made up of 13 amino acids. Germline V gene lookup returns CDR1 MGHDK and CDR2 SYGVNS.

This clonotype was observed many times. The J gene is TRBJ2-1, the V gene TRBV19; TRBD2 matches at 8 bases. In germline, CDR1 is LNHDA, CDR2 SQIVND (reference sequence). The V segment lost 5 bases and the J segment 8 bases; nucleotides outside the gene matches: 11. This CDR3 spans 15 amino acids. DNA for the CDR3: TGTGCCAGTAGTCCTTTCGGTCGGGAGGGGGATGAGCAGTTCTTC. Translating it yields CASSPFGREGDEQFF.

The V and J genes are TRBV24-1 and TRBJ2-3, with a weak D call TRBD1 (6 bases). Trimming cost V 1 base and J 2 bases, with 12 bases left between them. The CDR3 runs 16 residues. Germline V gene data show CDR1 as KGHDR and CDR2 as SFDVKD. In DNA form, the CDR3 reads TGTGCCACCAGTGATTTTGGACAGTACAACACAGATACGCAGTATTTT. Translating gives CATSDFGQYNTDTQYF.